Sequencing of this T cell receptor (beta chain) was carried out in a study of T cells after yellow fever vaccination. The study's findings and limits: Researchers report a weaker secondary response that nonetheless peaked faster, day 5 versus 15.

Notes on this clonotype: Its antigen is currently unknown. Just one base apart from a much larger clone, this may be a read error.

The CDR3 has 15 amino acids. The germline CDR1 and CDR2 sequences are SGHNT and YYREEE (reference sequence). TCRdb reanalysed the 5' RACE reads using MiXCR and keeps one entry per CDR3 protein. The table includes some 120,000 distinct CDR3 sequences, 6.5% to 8% detected once. Source: CD4+ T cells sorted from PBMCs, taken more than 8 days after the first yellow fever vaccination. This receptor was identified in a man aged 18 to 30 who received the YFV17D yellow fever vaccine. V usage is TRBV5-4 and J usage is TRBJ2-1, with D possibly matching TRBD2 (6 bases). The DNA for the CDR3 is TGTGCCAGCAGCTCAAACGGGGGTTCCTACAATGAGCACTTCTTC. Encoded protein: CASSSNGGSYNEHFF.